This TCR beta chain was recorded in a study of T-cell memory formation after mild COVID-19. As for the study in general: Largely donor-specific TCR clusters were found. Study-level points and caveats: Contracting clones, day 15 to 85, had balanced CD4/CD8, and later expanders favored CD4+. Among clones peaking at day 37 in the second wave, SARS-CoV-2 specificity remained unconfirmed.

The V gene's germline CDR1 is KGHSH and CDR2 LQKENI. Losses at the gene ends were 0 bases for V and 3 bases for J; bases not matched to a gene: 7. CDR3 length: 17 amino acids. To note about this clonotype: Antigen unknown.

A 5'RACE reaction primed in the constant segment made cDNA libraries of TCR alpha and TCR beta, and these carried sample barcodes and UMIs. From the 5' RACE reads, TCRdb called clonotypes with MiXCR, one entry per CDR3 protein. The data contain 360,000 or so distinct CDR3 sequences, around 27% of them seen just once; the ten biggest clones take up about 13%. The chain couples TRBV18 to TRBJ2-1; 8 positions agree with TRBD1. The TCR comes from an adult woman who had mild COVID-19 (a few samples of this study predate the infection). Cell type and time point are not known. Sequenced material: PBMCs or a T cell subset sorted from them (not recorded which). CDR3 in amino acids: CASSPPTGTGSYNEQFF. CDR3 bases: TGTGCCAGCTCACCACCAACCGGGACAGGTAGCTACAATGAGCAGTTCTTC.